This T cell receptor (beta chain) was identified in a study of T cell responses to AZD1222 COVID-19 vaccine. Study at large: Investigators merged groups given second doses at roughly 4 or roughly 12 weeks.

Points on this clone: Its antigen is as yet unknown.

Study-level points and caveats: The study found vaccine-associated CD4 TCRs spanning spike, dominant at 160-218 and 743-854. Among spike-specific TCRs, nearly half reportedly target unmutated variant regions. Females made up more of the donors, who were largely white British, and clonal diversity may have come out too low.

The length of the CDR3 is 14 residues. Trimming cost V 7 bases and J 0 bases; bases outside gene matches: 5. Germline V lookup: CDR1 MNHEY, CDR2 SMNVEV (reference sequence). This table comes from immunoSEQ multiplex PCR, and its TCRdb copy is limited to in-frame clones, with some not included. The data show approximately 100,000 clones, approximately 87% seen once. The V gene is TRBV27, the J gene TRBJ2-7; 8 bases fit TRBD2. The specimen was peripheral blood, collected on day 0 of AZD1222 vaccination. This receptor was taken from an adult in good health. The CDR3, as DNA: TGTGCCAGCACAAAAGCGGGAGCCTCCTACGAGCAGTACTTC. Protein: CASTKAGASYEQYF.